The clone carrying this T cell receptor beta chain was observed a few times. Germline lookup yields CDR1 SGHTA and CDR2 FQGNSA. The CDR3 totals 14 residues. The junction had 6 bases not matched to a gene; V was cut back by 7 bases and J by 0 bases. Using a J-beta primer mix together with a sample-barcoded 5' primer, a second PCR was run for roughly 6 to 12 cycles. TCRdb re-called the 5' RACE reads with MiXCR, one entry per CDR3 protein. The sample lists around 780,000 distinct CDR3 sequences; more than 25% were seen once. This specimen comes from a study of blood T cells in healthy people across ages. Donors ranged from roughly 6 to 100 years old and were healthy Caucasians in Russia. Researchers collected about 9.6 milliliters of peripheral blood from every single donor. These same data were also listed under a study on T cells of mothers and their children. That report adds: Normalized overlap was always slightly, never significantly, higher in related than unrelated mother-child pairs.

This chain joins TRBV7-2 and TRBJ2-7; 7 bases agree with TRBD2. Sequenced: blood. The TCR comes from a boy aged 10-17 years in good health. CDR3 bases: TGTGCCAGCACTTTGGGGGGGAACTCCTACGAGCAGTACTTC. Amino acids: CASTLGGNSYEQYF. The full variable domain, completed using reference TRBV7-2 and TRBJ2-7, is GAGVSQSPSNKVTEKGKDVELRCDPISGHTALYWYRQSLGQGLEFLIYFQGNSAPDKSGLPSDRFSAERTGGSVSTLTIQRTQQEDSAVYLCASTLGGNSYEQYFGPGTRLTVT.